This T cell receptor (beta chain) comes out of a study of identical twins. Overall study results and limits: It was possible that invariant MAIT and iNKT cells partly confounded the zero-insertion analyses.

On this clonotype: Its specificity is unknown.

Germline-derived CDR1 and CDR2 are SGHVS and FQNEAQ. Trimming removed 0 bases from V and 3 bases from J, with 8 bases in between. The CDR3 covers 14 residues. Each CDR3 protein is one row after TCRdb ran MiXCR on the 5' RACE reads. The sample has 430,000 or so distinct CDR3 sequences, 20% to 25% seen once. A further study also used this sample, focusing on T cells expressing NK-cell markers. That paper notes: Sequencing covered eight donors, seven HCMV-seropositive and one seronegative.

Sequenced material: CD4+ T cells sorted from blood. This clonotype originated in a woman aged 18-29 years in good health. J is TRBJ1-2 and V is TRBV7-8; D uncertain. CDR3 protein: CASSLAAQYYGYTF. DNA for the CDR3: TGTGCCAGCAGCTTAGCGGCCCAGTACTATGGCTACACCTTC.